This TCR beta chain was found in a study of Ad26.COV2.S vaccination and SARS-CoV-2 variants. Study findings and constraints: Assessments of TCR breadth and depth may have underestimated the total T cell responses. The authors reported substantial breadth in spike-specific CD8+ and CD4+ T cell responses after vaccination. Vaccine recipients had higher spike-specific TCR breadth than placebo recipients.

CDR3 size: 15 residues. The germline gives CDR1 SGHDT, CDR2 YYEEEE. V was clipped by 0 bases and J by 2 bases, with 9 bases between them. This table comes from immunoSEQ multiplex PCR, and its TCRdb copy is limited to in-frame clones, with some not included. The sample lists roughly 300,000 clones, 88% occurring once. Regarding treatment: some 20 received Ad26.COV2.S at low or high dose, single or two shots; 5 received placebo; per-sample allocation not given. Collection of samples fell on day 63 after the first vaccine or placebo injection. Expressing Wuhan-strain SARS-CoV-2 spike, an Ad26 vector served as the vaccine. Points on this clone: What it binds is unknown.

The receptor was derived from a person between 18 and 65 years old who received the Ad26.COV2.S COVID-19 vaccine or a placebo. The chain recombines TRBV5-6 with TRBJ2-1, with D hard to call. The sequenced sample was peripheral blood, obtained in a trial of Ad26.COV2.S vaccine versus placebo. The CDR3 nucleotides read TGTGCCAGCAGCTTGGCAGTGGGGACCTACAATGAGCAGTTCTTC. Its protein is CASSLAVGTYNEQFF.